Sequencing of this T cell receptor (beta chain) was carried out in a study of T cells in Graves' hyperthyroidism and ophthalmopathy (dated by TCRdb to between 2019 and 2020). In terms of the full investigation: Peripheral blood was collected at initial diagnosis, before any treatment. To identify TCR V-J signatures that set the groups apart, the researchers used a discovery cohort of about a hundred patients, made up of about 44 with Graves' ophthalmopathy and some 58 with stable Graves' hyperthyroidism. Prospective prediction of ophthalmopathy was tested in an independent validation cohort of 18 to 20 hyperthyroidism patients and 17 patients who later progressed to ophthalmopathy. The approximately 90 discovery patients were divided at random into training and test sets in a 7:3 ratio. The study also compared thyroid tissue and blood T-cell repertoires from 5 to 7 Graves' hyperthyroidism patients. After blood sampling, hyperthyroidism patients were treated with methimazole at a starting dose of 30 mg daily, and ophthalmopathy patients were treated with high-dose intravenous methylprednisolone. The paper describes TCR Vbeta CDR3 sequencing of 135 peripheral blood samples, made up of 43 ophthalmopathy patients, some 76 hyperthyroidism patients and 17 progressor patients. What the research found in general, with its limitations: No statistical method was used to set the sample size in advance, and investigators knew the group allocation. In validation, progression to ophthalmopathy was predicted by the model with roughly 69% sensitivity and 72.22% specificity, a median of roughly 6 months before onset. Most expanded thyroid clonotypes (frequency above 0.001) were also found in blood, which suggests that blood repertoires may mirror thyroid immune responses. In cross-validation, a model built on a 13 V-J signature told ophthalmopathy apart from stable hyperthyroidism with approximately 91% sensitivity and 81% to 82% specificity, and in testing the same model reached 80%/75%.

This clonotype was seen more than once but under ten times. Its antigen remains unidentified. One base away there is no much larger clone; base qualities are not given. Amplification of TCR beta CDR3 regions was carried out from RNA transcripts. For the first round of RT-PCR on the TCR CDR3, the HTBI primer set was used together with the Qiagen OneStep RT-PCR kit. Libraries were constructed in a second round of multiplex PCR, after which size selection and purification were carried out. Libraries were sequenced paired-end with 100 bp reads on an Illumina HiSeq2000. Under the source paper's analysis protocol: SOAPnuke was used to process the raw data, throwing out any read that contained adapters or uncalled bases, had a mean Phred below 15, or lacked an exact constant-primer or identifier match. COPE v1.2.5 was used to merge the high-quality paired reads, and each unique nucleotide sequence was defined as a clonotype. Clonotypes were aligned to IMGT TRBV, TRBD and TRBJ reference segments using MiTCR v1.1. Analysis was restricted to V-J combinations with a frequency above 0.0001, which covered roughly 99% of repertoires. A TCS score was defined as the ratio of F50 (clonal expansion) to E x V (chaos), with BLOSUM62-based TCRdist applied between CDR3 peptides within each V-J. Welch's t-statistics and random forest reduced just over 500 V-J features to roughly 13, which were used in a naive Bayes classifier (R e1071). TCRdb trimmed public reads at Q25 via fastp, called clones via MiXCR and kept in-frame beta chains. Entries are consolidated by CDR3 protein sequence, retaining the most common genes and DNA. These V and J calls originate from TCRdb's pipeline instead of the authors' own analysis. The sample has about 110,000 distinct CDR3 sequences on record, roughly 15% of them singletons. Of the sample, around two fifths falls within the top ten clones.

Stable Graves' hyperthyroidism was defined as the absence of progression to ophthalmopathy over 18 months of follow-up. Hyperthyroidism patients were newly diagnosed, had a disease duration of under 2 months, and were aged 18 to 65 years. Exclusion was applied to patients with uncontrolled infections, other autoimmune diseases, pregnancy or lactation. Diagnoses relied on clinical symptoms, serum thyroxine and TRAb, thyroid ultrasound and orbital computed tomography. Ficoll-Paque density gradient centrifugation was used to isolate PBMCs from approximately 10 ml of fresh peripheral blood. Trizol reagent was used to extract total RNA, and RNA quality was then checked on an Agilent 2100 Bioanalyzer. The germline V gene sets CDR1 to SGHVS and CDR2 to FNYEAQ. There are 16 amino acids in the CDR3, from cysteine to phenylalanine inclusive. The sequence is cut down to CDR3 DNA, 48 bases in frame from base 1. From V the trimming removes 5 bases and from J it removes 5 bases, while the gene matches leave 14 bases of the junction unaccounted for.

Source material: blood. The chain couples TRBV7-6 to TRBJ2-7, with 8 bases aligning to TRBD2. The source of this sequence is a woman in her forties or fifties with Graves' hyperthyroidism. The CDR3 region has the sequence CASSPAGRAGVHEQYF. The sequenced DNA is TGTGCCAGCAGCCCAGCGGGGCGAGCGGGAGTTCACGAGCAGTACTTC.